A selection of T cell receptor beta chains follows, all from one sample in a study of monozygotic twins with inflammatory bowel disease. TCRdb re-called the 5' RACE reads, yielding one record per CDR3 amino acid sequence without DNA. Its listing shows approximately 400,000 distinct CDR3 sequences. Specimen: blood. Source of these receptors: a human donor with ulcerative colitis or Crohn's disease, or a healthy co-twin of an affected twin (not recorded which). Each CDR3 is given with its conserved first and last residue.

CDR3: CASSSGRLSYNEQFF
V: TRBV12-3/TRBV12-4
J: TRBJ2-1

CDR3: CSVAGLTNTGELFF
V: TRBV29-1
J: TRBJ2-2

CDR3: CSVEDWPNNEQFF
V: TRBV29-1
J: TRBJ2-1

CDR3: CASIEGISSYNEQFF
V: TRBV28
J: TRBJ2-1

CDR3: CSADSGNNQPQHF
V: TRBV20-1
J: TRBJ1-5

CDR3: CASSLGALGANEQFF
V: TRBV11-2
J: TRBJ2-1

CDR3: CASSSRSGGNTIYF
V: TRBV7-6
J: TRBJ1-3

CDR3: CASSPPGGSEEKLFF
V: TRBV27
J: TRBJ1-4

CDR3: CASSYNSAAETQYF
V: TRBV6-5
J: TRBJ2-5

CDR3: CASSRGRGTALGNTEAFF
V: TRBV7-6
J: TRBJ1-1

CDR3: CASSSGGTHNEQFF
V: TRBV28
J: TRBJ2-1

CDR3: CASRRAGERYEQYF
V: TRBV25-1
J: TRBJ2-7

CDR3: CAIRISGGGGETQYF
V: TRBV10-3
J: TRBJ2-5

CDR3: CASSSRPAMNTEAFF
V: TRBV7-9
J: TRBJ1-1

CDR3: CATEGQSNSPLHF
V: TRBV2
J: TRBJ1-6

CDR3: CASSGQNTPLYEQYF
V: TRBV5-4
J: TRBJ2-7

CDR3: CASSSTSRNEQFF
V: TRBV2
J: TRBJ2-1

CDR3: CASSLVAGQTYNEQFF
V: TRBV7-2
J: TRBJ2-1

CDR3: CASSQGVSASNEQFF
V: TRBV4-3
J: TRBJ2-1

CDR3: CASPSPGSGELFF
V: TRBV2
J: TRBJ2-2

CDR3: CSARLRALGQPQHF
V: TRBV20-1
J: TRBJ1-5

CDR3: CASSSHRELNTGELFF
V: TRBV7-2
J: TRBJ2-2

CDR3: CAWSLGTVSTEAFF
V: TRBV30
J: TRBJ1-1

CDR3: CSVDPGLAGTDTQYF
V: TRBV29-1
J: TRBJ2-3

CDR3: CSARGRGTGWQFF
V: TRBV20-1
J: TRBJ2-1

CDR3: CASSQPLFRRTQETQYF
V: TRBV3-1
J: TRBJ2-5

CDR3: CARHTGDEQYF
V: TRBV7-9
J: TRBJ2-7

CDR3: CASRQGQNTGELFF
V: TRBV6-1
J: TRBJ2-2

CDR3: CASRTGRTQYF
V: TRBV6-5
J: TRBJ2-3

CDR3: CASSKDRGYTDTQYF
V: TRBV7-2
J: TRBJ2-3